The entry below gives a single TCR beta chain sequence along with its context. No antigen is known for it. A multiplex PCR was run with 60 Vbeta primers and 13 Jbeta primers. Sequencing used immunoSEQ multiplex PCR; TCRdb keeps in-frame clones, though not all of them. The profile covers more than 95,000 clones, with under 85% appearing a single time and 1.6% taken by the ten largest. The CDR3 sequence is 14 residues long. The V end was cut by 0 bases, the J end by 3 bases, with 8 bases between. Per the germline V gene, CDR1 is MNHNS and CDR2 is SASEGT. This entry comes from a study of cytomegalovirus exposure and HLA in healthy donors. General observations from the study: A later analysis associated 15,000 or so TCR beta sequences with HLA alleles at a 0.05 false discovery rate.

The sequencing sample was made of PBMCs. J is TRBJ1-2 and V is TRBV6-1, with D unclear. The clonotype was recovered from a woman aged 18-29 years in good health and CMV-seronegative. CDR3 in amino acids: CASSEAGDYYGYTF. The CDR3 bases are TGTGCCAGCAGTGAAGCGGGCGATTACTATGGCTACACCTTC.